These T cell receptor beta chains were read from a single sample in a study of beta chain features in type 1 diabetes. TCRdb's copy holds only in-frame clones and misses some; the assay was immunoSEQ multiplex PCR. The table lists about 52,000 clones, under 55% of them singletons. Sequencing was done on a sample of Tregs from blood. The source is a man in his thirties or forties with type 1 diabetes. Each CDR3 is given with its conserved first and last residue. The D gene is left open where the match is weak. Size values are once, few and many counts, or a class for expanded clones, and some rows have none.

j_gene | d_gene | abundance | len | v_gene | CDR3aa | CDR3nt
TRBJ1-2 | NA | NA | 14 | TRBV6-5 | CASSYSIEPPELAF | TGTGCCAGCAGTTACTCGATAGAGCCCCCTGAGCTGGCCTTC
TRBJ2-1 | TRBD2 | NA | 15 | TRBV10-3 | CAISDRTSGDNEQFF | TGTGCCATCAGTGATCGGACTAGCGGAGACAATGAGCAGTTCTTC
TRBJ1-1 | TRBD1 | NA | 14 | TRBV7-2 | CASSLDRGGTEAFF | TGTGCCAGCAGCTTAGACAGGGGAGGCACTGAAGCTTTCTTT
TRBJ2-7 | NA | few | 15 | TRBV6-5 | CASRFRDGSSYEQYF | TGTGCCAGCAGGTTCCGGGACGGGAGCTCCTACGAGCAGTACTTC
TRBJ2-5 | TRBD1 | NA | 15 | TRBV7-2 | CASSFRQGGQETQYF | TGTGCCAGCAGCTTCAGACAGGGGGGACAAGAGACCCAGTACTTC
TRBJ2-2 | TRBD2 | NA | 16 | TRBV27 | CASSLLSGRAAGELFF | TGTGCCAGCAGTCTCCTTAGCGGGAGGGCCGCCGGGGAGCTGTTTTTT
TRBJ1-2 | NA | NA | 13 | TRBV2 | CASSEARQAGYTF | TGTGCCAGCAGTGAAGCGCGCCAAGCCGGCTACACCTTC
TRBJ2-7 | NA | NA | 15 | TRBV2 | CASSGYDRTLSVQYF | TGTGCCAGCAGTGGTTATGACAGGACCCTAAGCGTGCAGTACTTC
TRBJ1-4 | NA | NA | 14 | TRBV7-9 | CASSRVRAQEKLFF | TGTGCCAGCAGCCGTGTGAGGGCTCAGGAAAAACTGTTTTTT
TRBJ1-1 | TRBD1 | once | 13 | TRBV9 | CASSVMGQGEAFF | TGTGCCAGCAGCGTAATGGGACAGGGTGAAGCTTTCTTT
TRBJ2-3 | NA | few | 14 | TRBV10-3 | CAIRPGTSTDTQYF | TGTGCCATCAGACCCGGGACTAGCACAGATACGCAGTATTTT
TRBJ2-1 | NA | few | 14 | TRBV6-4 | CASSLERASNEQFF | TGTGCCAGCAGTTTAGAGCGTGCTTCAAATGAGCAGTTCTTC
TRBJ2-2 | TRBD1 | medium-sized | 16 | TRBV5-4 | CASTNPGTGYTGELFF | TGTGCCAGCACCAACCCCGGGACAGGGTACACCGGGGAGCTGTTTTTT
TRBJ1-2 | NA | NA | 14 | TRBV7-2 | CASSPGEGNYGYTF | TGTGCCAGCAGTCCAGGGGAGGGTAACTATGGCTACACCTTC
TRBJ2-5 | NA | medium-sized | 14 | TRBV6-1 | CASSETVSVETQYF | TGTGCCAGCAGTGAGACAGTTTCTGTGGAGACCCAGTACTTC
TRBJ2-1 | TRBD1 | NA | 15 | TRBV5-1 | CASSLGLSNRGEQFF | TGCGCCAGCAGCTTGGGGCTATCCAACAGGGGTGAGCAGTTCTTC
TRBJ2-2 | NA | few | 15 | TRBV18 | CASSLPAENTGELFF | TGTGCCAGCTCACTTCCAGCGGAGAACACCGGGGAGCTGTTTTTT
TRBJ1-2 | TRBD1 | NA | 14 | TRBV7-8 | CASSSGQGAYGYTF | TGTGCCAGCAGCTCGGGACAGGGGGCCTATGGCTACACCTTC
TRBJ2-2 | NA | few | 15 | TRBV6-4 | CASSDWPGGTGELFF | TGTGCCAGCAGTGACTGGCCAGGGGGGACCGGGGAGCTGTTTTTT
TRBJ1-3 | NA | NA | 15 | TRBV5-4 | CASSLGATAGNTIYF | TGTGCCAGCAGCTTGGGGGCCACCGCAGGAAACACCATATATTTT
TRBJ2-1 | TRBD2 | NA | 20 | TRBV27 | CASRNPGLAGIGEGVNEQFF | TGTGCCAGCAGGAACCCGGGACTAGCGGGAATAGGGGAGGGGGTCAATGAGCAGTTCTTC
TRBJ1-5 | NA | NA | 13 | TRBV2 | CASRRSVNQPQHF | TGTGCCAGCAGGAGGTCTGTCAATCAGCCCCAGCATTTT
TRBJ2-1 | NA | NA | 15 | TRBV2 | CASSEVASSYNEQFF | TGTGCCAGCAGTGAGGTAGCTAGCTCCTACAATGAGCAGTTCTTC
TRBJ2-7 | NA | few | 16 | TRBV4-2 | CASSQELNIPSYEQYF | TGTGCCAGCAGCCAAGAGCTGAATATTCCCTCCTACGAGCAGTACTTC
TRBJ2-7 | TRBD1 | NA | 14 | TRBV7-9 | CASSPRQGAYEQYF | TGTGCCAGCAGCCCGAGACAGGGGGCTTACGAGCAGTACTTC
TRBJ2-1 | TRBD2 | once | 17 | TRBV4-1 | CASSRSPGTSALNEQFF | TGCGCCAGCAGCCGATCACCCGGGACTAGCGCTCTCAATGAGCAGTTCTTC
TRBJ2-5 | NA | NA | 11 | TRBV7-2 | CASSHKETQYF | TGTGCCAGCAGCCACAAAGAGACCCAGTACTTC